Below are 24 T cell receptor beta chains sequenced from a single sample in a study of cytotoxic CD8 clonotypes in ibrutinib-treated CLL. TCRdb's table, derived via immunoSEQ multiplex PCR, lists solely in-frame clones and lacks some. This sample has 30,000 to 35,000 clones; almost 70% occur once, and the top ten carry 25% to 35%. The material was PBMCs, obtained before ibrutinib treatment. Receptor source: a human donor with chronic lymphocytic leukemia.

The V call is TRBV28, the J call TRBJ2-7; 9 positions match TRBD2. The V segment lost 4 bases and the J segment 7 bases; nucleotides outside the gene matches: 14. Per germline, CDR1 MDHEN and CDR2 SYDVKM. This CDR3 region has 16 residues. This chain's CDR3 is CASSSPAGSGSREQYF. The CDR3 DNA is TGTGCCAGCAGTTCCCCCGCCGGTAGCGGGAGTAGGGAGCAGTACTTC.

V is TRBV5-1 and J is TRBJ2-1; TRBD2 matches 8 bases. J lost 8 bases, V lost 0 bases, and 10 bases had no gene match. CDR1 and CDR2 from the germline V gene are SGHRS and YFSETQ. The length of the CDR3 is 16 residues. The chain's CDR3 is CASSLAGTRMLDEQFF. CDR3 nucleotide sequence: TGCGCCAGCAGCTTGGCGGGGACTAGGATGCTTGATGAGCAGTTCTTC. The full variable domain, rest sourced from reference TRBV5-1 and TRBJ2-1, is KAGVTQTPRYLIKTRGQQVTLSCSPISGHRSVSWYQQTPGQGLQFLFEYFSETQRNKGNFPGRFSGRQFSNSRSEMNVSTLELGDSALYLCASSLAGTRMLDEQFFGPGTRLTVL.

The V and J genes are TRBV28 and TRBJ2-7; no reliable D call. Trimming took off 6 bases at V and 6 bases at J, with 15 bases between the two ends. Germline lookup yields CDR1 MDHEN and CDR2 SYDVKM. CDR3 length: 13 amino acids. This CDR3 reads CASSLSIVPEQYF. CDR3 nucleotide sequence: TGTGCCAGCAGCCTGTCTATCGTTCCCGAGCAGTACTTC.

As for this clone: This specimen includes other DNA sequences encoding the same CDR3. The V call is TRBV2, the J call TRBJ1-1, with 9 bases aligning to TRBD1. V dropped 7 bases and J dropped 0; count of bases not matched to a gene: 3. The CDR3 runs 14 residues. Germline V CDR1 and CDR2: SNHLY, FYNNEI. The CDR3 reads CASTGQGMNTEAFF. Written as DNA, the CDR3 is TGTGCCAGCACGGGACAGGGAATGAACACTGAAGCTTTCTTT.

The rearrangement links TRBV6-4 to TRBJ1-2; 8 bases are a match to TRBD1. The germline V gene has CDR1 MRHNA and CDR2 SNTAGT. The CDR3 covers 13 residues. V shed 7 bases and J 7 bases; nucleotides not matched to a gene: 8. The CDR3 here is CASTLDRGSGYTF. The DNA for the CDR3 is TGTGCCAGCACTCTTGACAGGGGTAGTGGCTACACCTTC.

This clone appeared once. The chain links TRBV28 to TRBJ1-1; maybe TRBD1 (5 bases). This CDR3 region has 15 residues. V was clipped by 5 bases and J by 4 bases, with 17 bases between them. Germline CDR1 is MDHEN and CDR2 is SYDVKM. The CDR3 DNA follows: TGTGCCAGCAGTCCCCGACCAGGGTCGAGCACTGAAGCTTTCTTT. Translating it yields CASSPRPGSSTEAFF.

The chain combines TRBV5-1 with TRBJ2-7; TRBD1 matches 8 bases. V shed 2 bases and J 2 bases; nucleotides not matched to a gene: 6. The CDR3 spans 15 residues. CDR1 SGHRS and CDR2 YFSETQ come from the germline V gene. The CDR3, as DNA: TGCGCCAGCAGCTTAGGACAGGGTGTCCCCTACGAGCAGTACTTC. This sequence encodes CASSLGQGVPYEQYF.

The table lists this clone with a few counts. This chain links TRBV2 with TRBJ1-5; 8 bases are shared with TRBD1. V dropped 7 bases and J dropped 0; count of bases not matched to a gene: 5. The CDR3 has 15 amino acids. Germline V gives CDR1 SNHLY, CDR2 FYNNEI. CDR3 nucleotides: TGTGCCAGCACCGGGGACAGGAGTAGCAATCAGCCCCAGCATTTT. Translation: CASTGDRSSNQPQHF. Looking up the rest from reference TRBV2 and TRBJ1-5 gives the full variable domain: EPEVTQTPSHQVTQMGQEVILRCVPISNHLYFYWYRQILGQKVEFLVSFYNNEISEKSEIFDDQFSVERPDGSNFTLKIRSTKLEDSAMYFCASTGDRSSNQPQHFGDGTRLSIL.

The chain couples TRBV27 to TRBJ2-2; D is perhaps TRBD2 (6 bases). The CDR3 totals 15 residues. Trimming removed 3 bases at V and 2 bases at J, with 10 bases between. Germline V gene sequence: CDR1 MNHEY, CDR2 SMNVEV (reference sequence). The CDR3 coding sequence is TGTGCCAGCAGTTTGCTAGCGAGTAACACCGGGGAGCTGTTTTTT. Protein: CASSLLASNTGELFF.

The genes are TRBV2 and TRBJ2-7; 7 nucleotides align to TRBD2. The CDR3 contains 16 residues. V gave up 6 bases and J gave up 4 bases; unmatched junction bases: 15. Germline CDR1 reads SNHLY; CDR2 reads FYNNEI. CDR3 in amino acids: CASSLSSGRSLYEQYF. CDR3 DNA sequence: TGTGCCAGCAGCCTAAGTAGCGGGCGATCCCTGTACGAGCAGTACTTC.

The V gene is TRBV27, the J gene TRBJ1-5, with D unclear. Trimming stripped 3 bases from V and 3 bases from J, with 9 bases between. The CDR3 is 14 amino acids. CDR1 MNHEY and CDR2 SMNVEV come from the germline V gene (reference sequence). The CDR3 protein is CASSFLGINQPQHF. In DNA form, the CDR3 reads TGTGCCAGCAGTTTTTTAGGTATCAATCAGCCCCAGCATTTT.

V is TRBV4-1 and J is TRBJ2-1; a possible D gene is TRBD1 (6 bases). The CDR3 is made up of 12 amino acids. CDR1 MGHRA and CDR2 YSYEKL come from the germline V gene. Trimming left V 4 bases short and J 12 bases short, with 13 bases between. CDR3 sequence (DNA): TGCGCCAGCAGCCGAGGGGGAGAGGGGCAGTTCTTC. The encoded protein is CASSRGGEGQFF.

V is TRBV19 and J is TRBJ1-5; no firm D call. The CDR3 spans 13 residues. V dropped 3 bases and J dropped 9 bases, with 12 bases sitting between them. Germline V gives CDR1 LNHDA, CDR2 SQIVND (reference sequence). This chain's CDR3 is CASSIETATPQHF. CDR3 nucleotide sequence: TGTGCCAGTAGTATCGAGACCGCGACGCCCCAGCATTTT.

As DNA, the CDR3 is TGCAGCGTCTGGTCACAGGGTGGCAATGAGCAGTTCTTC. The encoded protein is CSVWSQGGNEQFF. The V and J genes are TRBV29-1 and TRBJ2-1, with D maybe TRBD1 (6 bases). V lost 6 bases and J 6 bases, leaving 15 bases between the germline ends. The CDR3 has 13 amino acids. Germline CDR1 reads SQVTM; CDR2 reads ANQGSEA.

The chain employs TRBV7-2 and TRBJ2-7, with D unclear. The V end was cut by 5 bases, the J end by 3 bases, with 11 bases between. This CDR3 has 13 amino acids. The V gene's germline CDR1 is SGHTA and CDR2 FQGNSA. In DNA form, the CDR3 reads TGTGCCAGCAGCCATATAGGGAACTACGAGCAGTACTTC. It yields the protein CASSHIGNYEQYF.

This clone appeared a single time. The chain couples TRBV28 to TRBJ2-1; the match to TRBD2 covers 8 bases. Per the germline V gene, CDR1 is MDHEN and CDR2 is SYDVKM. The trim removed 2 bases at V and 6 bases at J, leaving 15 bases unmatched. This CDR3 has 18 residues. CDR3: CASSLRGGRRGGFNEQFF. The CDR3 nucleotides are TGTGCCAGCAGTTTACGCGGGGGGCGACGCGGGGGTTTCAATGAGCAGTTCTTC.

This chain links TRBV7-9 with TRBJ2-3; D ambiguous. The CDR3 has 13 residues. Trimming removed 1 base from V and 1 base from J, with 3 bases in between. CDR1 SEHNR and CDR2 FQNEAQ come from the germline V gene (reference sequence). CDR3 residues: CASSLGGTDTQYF. The CDR3 DNA is TGTGCCAGCAGCTTAGGTGGCACAGATACGCAGTATTTT.

This sequence joins TRBV4-3 and TRBJ2-5, with a possible D match to TRBD1 (5 bases). V was pared by 0 bases and J by 5 bases, with 13 bases between. The CDR3 runs 15 residues. Germline V gives CDR1 LGHNA, CDR2 YSLEER. The CDR3, as DNA: TGCGCCAGCAGCCAAGATATGGGGCTGGGGGAGACCCAGTACTTC. Translated, it gives CASSQDMGLGETQYF.

The CDR3 is CASKPMGREQFF. DNA of the CDR3: TGTGCCAGCAAGCCCATGGGGCGGGAGCAGTTCTTC. V usage is TRBV18 and J usage is TRBJ2-1, with D possibly TRBD1 on 5 matching bases. CDR1 KGHSH and CDR2 LQKENI come from the germline V gene. With 8 bases removed from V and 10 bases from J, the gap between germline ends came to 15 bases. The CDR3 runs 12 residues.

This rearrangement joins TRBV14 to TRBJ1-4; no definite D call. Germline V gene lookup returns CDR1 SGHDN and CDR2 FVKESK. V lost 4 bases, J lost 7 bases, and 10 bases lay in between. The CDR3 runs to 13 residues. CDR3 region: CASSRGGGEKLFF. DNA for the CDR3: TGTGCCAGCAGCCGGGGAGGAGGTGAAAAACTGTTTTTT. The entire variable domain, with the rest obtained from reference TRBV14 and TRBJ1-4, is as follows: EAGVTQFPSHSVIEKGQTVTLRCDPISGHDNLYWYRRVMGKEIKFLLHFVKESKQDESGMPNNRFLAERTGGTYSTLKVQPAELEDSGVYFCASSRGGGEKLFFGSGTQLSVL.

This rearrangement joins TRBV19 to TRBJ1-5; tentatively, D is TRBD1 (6 bases). In germline, CDR1 is LNHDA, CDR2 SQIVND (reference sequence). This CDR3 is built from 14 residues. Trimming cost V 3 bases and J 3 bases, with 9 bases left between them. The CDR3 DNA follows: TGTGCCAGTAGTATTCAGGGGTACAATCAGCCCCAGCATTTT. It codes for CASSIQGYNQPQHF.

The chain links TRBV5-6 to TRBJ1-5; 8 bases fit TRBD1. The V gene's germline CDR1 is SGHDT and CDR2 YYEEEE. The trim removed 4 bases at V and 0 bases at J, leaving 12 bases unmatched. The CDR3 is 18 amino acids. In DNA form, the CDR3 reads TGTGCCAGCAGCATTAACACAGGGGGAGTTTATAGCAATCAGCCCCAGCATTTT. It codes for CASSINTGGVYSNQPQHF.

This sequence joins TRBV7-9 and TRBJ2-1, with 10 positions matching TRBD2. Germline assignment: CDR1 SEHNR and CDR2 FQNEAQ (reference sequence). Trimming at V came to 5 bases and at J to 0 bases, leaving 13 bases not matched to a gene. The CDR3 sequence is 19 residues long. CDR3 in amino acids: CASSGWVSGGISSYNEQFF. CDR3 nucleotides: TGTGCCAGCAGCGGTTGGGTTAGCGGGGGGATAAGCTCCTACAATGAGCAGTTCTTC.

The V gene is TRBV18, the J gene TRBJ2-1; D gene uncertain. CDR1 is KGHSH and CDR2 is LQKENI in the germline V gene. Deletions cut 0 bases from V and 10 bases from J, with 13 bases between. CDR3 length: 14 amino acids. The CDR3 spells CASSPPVVATEQFF. The DNA for the CDR3 is TGTGCCAGCTCACCACCGGTGGTAGCTACGGAGCAGTTCTTC.